A selection of T cell receptor beta chains follows, all from one sample in a study of blood T cell repertoires in COVID-19. Clones were read by immunoSEQ multiplex PCR, and TCRdb kept only the in-frame ones, dropping some. The sample gives roughly 73,000 clones, under 95% of which show up once; approximately 1.6% is in the top ten. Sequences were obtained from peripheral blood. The receptors derive from a man aged 50 to 60 with acute or convalescent COVID-19. Each CDR3 is given with its conserved first and last residue. Fields, in order: CDR3 DNA, CDR3 protein, J gene, clone size, V gene, D gene. The D gene is left open where the match is weak. Clone sizes are given selectively: once, few, many, or a class where the clone is expanded.

TGTGCCAGCAGCGGTACACTAGCGGGCCAATACGAGCAGTACTTC CASSGTLAGQYEQYF TRBJ2-7 once TRBV14 TRBD2
TGCAGCGTGGGACAGGGCAGGGGGGAGCAGTACTTC CSVGQGRGEQYF TRBJ2-7 - TRBV29-1 TRBD1
TGTGCCAGCAGCTCCCCGGACAGCGACCAAGAGACCCAGTACTTC CASSSPDSDQETQYF TRBJ2-5 - TRBV9 -
TGTGCCAGCAGCTTACGGGGGACAGCCAAAAACATTCAGTACTTC CASSLRGTAKNIQYF TRBJ2-4 - TRBV7-2 -
TGTGCCAGCAGTTTATCTGGGACAGGGAGCACAGATACGCAGTATTTT CASSLSGTGSTDTQYF TRBJ2-3 - TRBV27 TRBD1
TGCGCCAGCAGCCAAGTGGCCGGGAGCTCCTACAATGAGCAGTTCTTC CASSQVAGSSYNEQFF TRBJ2-1 - TRBV4-1 -
TGTGCCAGCAGCTTAGCAGCGGGGGTGACCTACAATGAGCAGTTCTTC CASSLAAGVTYNEQFF TRBJ2-1 - TRBV7-6 TRBD2
TGTGCCAGCAGCCCCCGGTTCGTCGGACAGGGAAATCTTCCTAACTATGGCTACACCTTC CASSPRFVGQGNLPNYGYTF TRBJ1-2 - TRBV5-4 TRBD1
TGTGCCAGCAGATTGGGACAGGGGGCTAATCAGCCCCAGCATTTT CASRLGQGANQPQHF TRBJ1-5 - TRBV6-5 TRBD1
TGTGCCAGCAGCCAAGACAGGGTAGACTACGAGCAGTACTTC CASSQDRVDYEQYF TRBJ2-7 - TRBV4-2 -
TGTGCCAGCAGCCCCCGCGGTTTGCAAGAGACCCAGTACTTC CASSPRGLQETQYF TRBJ2-5 - TRBV7-9 -
TGTGCCAGCAGCGTAGAGGACCGGCGGGATTCACCCCTCCACTTT CASSVEDRRDSPLHF TRBJ1-6 - TRBV9 -
TGTGCCAGCACCCCGGAGGGCCCGACTAGCGGATACACCGGGGAGCTGTTTTTT CASTPEGPTSGYTGELFF TRBJ2-2 - TRBV27 TRBD2
TGTGCCAGCAGCGCCCTCGGGGGAGCGGACAATGAGCAGTTCTTC CASSALGGADNEQFF TRBJ2-1 - TRBV13 -
TGTGCCAGCAGTTTATCGGGGGGAACATCGACTAGCTATGGCTACACCTTC CASSLSGGTSTSYGYTF TRBJ1-2 - TRBV28 -
TGTGCCAGCAGCTTAAGGGCAGGGGGCTTAACCGGGGAGCTGTTTTTT CASSLRAGGLTGELFF TRBJ2-2 once TRBV7-3 TRBD1
TGTGCCAGTAGTCCTGACACGCCGAGCTCCTATAATTCACCCCTCCACTTT CASSPDTPSSYNSPLHF TRBJ1-6 - TRBV19 -
TGTGCCAGCAGCTCGATGACTAGCGGGGGCCCCGGGGAGACCCAGTACTTC CASSSMTSGGPGETQYF TRBJ2-5 - TRBV5-4 TRBD2
TGTGCCAGCAGCTTGCGCACCCTTCGGGAAAAACTGTTTTTT CASSLRTLREKLFF TRBJ1-4 - TRBV5-8 -
TGTGCCAGCAGTCCGAGACAGGGATATGGGGAGACCCAGTACTTC CASSPRQGYGETQYF TRBJ2-5 - TRBV27 TRBD1
TGTGCCAGCAGTGAGAACTCCGAGTACAATGAGCAGTTCTTC CASSENSEYNEQFF TRBJ2-1 once TRBV6-1 -
TGTGCCAGCAGTTACCCGGGTGTCGAGACCCAGTACTTC CASSYPGVETQYF TRBJ2-5 few TRBV2 -
TGTGCCATCAAACCGGGACTAGCGGGGGTGAACACCGGGGAGCTGTTTTTT CAIKPGLAGVNTGELFF TRBJ2-2 - TRBV10-3 TRBD2
TGTGCCAGCAGCAAGGGACTGCCGAACACTGAAGCTTTCTTT CASSKGLPNTEAFF TRBJ1-1 - TRBV6-5 -
TGTGCCAGCTCACCCCGGACAGGGGAGGCTGGCTACACCTTC CASSPRTGEAGYTF TRBJ1-2 - TRBV18 TRBD1
TGTGCCAGCAGCCAAGGAGGGGCCAAAAACATTCAGTACTTC CASSQGGAKNIQYF TRBJ2-4 few TRBV3-1/TRBV3-2 -
TGTGCCAGCAGCCAAGGGTTGCGGTACACCGGGGAGCTGTTTTTT CASSQGLRYTGELFF TRBJ2-2 - TRBV14 -
TGTGCCAGCAGCCCACTGGGGACTAGCTATGGAGAGACCCAGTACTTC CASSPLGTSYGETQYF TRBJ2-5 - TRBV7-9 TRBD2
TGTGCCAGCACTTTCGAGGGCGTCTATGGCTACACCTTC CASTFEGVYGYTF TRBJ1-2 once TRBV12-3/TRBV12-4 -
TGTGCCAGCTCACCACGAGGGGACAGGGTTGGCTACACCTTC CASSPRGDRVGYTF TRBJ1-2 - TRBV18 TRBD1
TGTGCCAGTGAGCCACAGGGAAGGGAAGAGACCCAGTACTTC CASEPQGREETQYF TRBJ2-5 - TRBV6-5 -
TGCAGTGCTAGTACCACCGGGGGGGAAAAGCAGCCCCAGCATTTT CSASTTGGEKQPQHF TRBJ1-5 - TRBV20-1 -
TGTGCCAGCAGTTTCGGAGGGCCTTCCTACGAGCAGTACTTC CASSFGGPSYEQYF TRBJ2-7 few TRBV27 -
TGTGCCTGGACTAGCGTGAGCTCCTACAATGAGCAGTTCTTC CAWTSVSSYNEQFF TRBJ2-1 once TRBV30 -
TGTGCCAGCAGGCCCGGGGCAGGGGGCTTCGGCTATGGCTACACCTTC CASRPGAGGFGYGYTF TRBJ1-2 once TRBV28 TRBD1
TGTGCCAGCAGCTTTCGACAGGGGAGAAATTCACCCCTCCACTTT CASSFRQGRNSPLHF TRBJ1-6 - TRBV6-5 TRBD1
TGTGCCAGCAGTTTAGGGGGGGCAGGGGAACCTGAAGCTTTCTTT CASSLGGAGEPEAFF TRBJ1-1 - TRBV28 -
TGCGCCAGTGGGACTCCCGAGGGCAATGAGCAGTTCTTC CASGTPEGNEQFF TRBJ2-1 - TRBV5-1 -
TGTGCCAGTAGCCATACTAGCGTCCCGTCCTACGAGCAGTACTTC CASSHTSVPSYEQYF TRBJ2-7 - TRBV19 TRBD2
TGTGCCAGTTGGAGTTGGGGCAATAATTCACCCCTCCACTTT CASWSWGNNSPLHF TRBJ1-6 - TRBV27 -
TGTGCCAGCTCATCCAACAGGGTGGATACGCAGTATTTT CASSSNRVDTQYF TRBJ2-3 - TRBV18 -
TGTGCCAGCAGCTCCCAGGTTGCAGTTGAAAAACTGTTTTTT CASSSQVAVEKLFF TRBJ1-4 - TRBV7-9 -
TGTGCCAGCTCTCTACAGGGAGCTAACTATGGCTACACCTTC CASSLQGANYGYTF TRBJ1-2 - TRBV18 -
TGTGCCAGCAGCCACGGTCCCGGGACAGGGGTCCATGGCTACACCTTC CASSHGPGTGVHGYTF TRBJ1-2 - TRBV14 TRBD1
TGTGCCAGCCTTTTGGAGACAGGGGGCACTTACGAGCAGTACTTC CASLLETGGTYEQYF TRBJ2-7 once TRBV2 TRBD1
TGTGCCAGCAGCCTGACAGGATATGGCTACACCTTC CASSLTGYGYTF TRBJ1-2 - TRBV28 -
TGCGCCAGCAGCCTGAGCTCCTACAATGAGCAGTTCTTC CASSLSSYNEQFF TRBJ2-1 - TRBV5-1 -
TGTGCCAGCAGTTCCTACAGACGCTCCTACAATGAGCAGTTCTTC CASSSYRRSYNEQFF TRBJ2-1 - TRBV6-5 -
TGTGCCAGCAGTGAAAGCACCTACGAGCAGTACTTC CASSESTYEQYF TRBJ2-7 few TRBV6-1 -
TGTGCCAGCAGTTTAGACACTAGTTCCTACGAGCAGTACTTC CASSLDTSSYEQYF TRBJ2-7 - TRBV6-5 -
TGTGCCACCAGTGACCCGACAGGGGATCGGGAGACCCAGTACTTC CATSDPTGDRETQYF TRBJ2-5 - TRBV24-1 TRBD1
TGTGCCAGCTCACCTCAGGGCGGGGGCAATCAGCCCCAGCATTTT CASSPQGGGNQPQHF TRBJ1-5 - TRBV18 -
TGTGCCAGCAGCTCGGGATTGGAGGCTTTCTTT CASSSGLEAFF TRBJ1-1 - TRBV7-6 -